The 12 T cell receptor beta chains listed next were all sequenced from one sample in a study of T cell repertoires in cytomegalovirus infection. These receptors are not linked to any known antigen. TCRdb recomputed calls from the reads with MiXCR, one row per CDR3 protein. The table lists about 830,000 distinct CDR3 sequences, 32% of them singletons. Sequences were derived from cultured CD8+ T cells from PBMCs, sampled from culture after CMV antigen stimulation. These receptor sequences come from a human donor in good health (CMV status not recorded). Some clones in this sample may be carry-over from other donors' samples.

The chain combines TRBV28 with TRBJ1-5, with 7 bases aligning to TRBD1. CDR1 is MDHEN and CDR2 is SYDVKM in the germline V gene. The CDR3 spans 15 residues. The J segment lost 10 bases and the V segment lost 6 bases, leaving 15 bases of the junction unmatched. The CDR3 sequence: CASRMGQTLGEPQHF. CDR3 DNA sequence: TGTGCCAGCAGGATGGGACAGACACTCGGTGAACCCCAGCATTTT.

The CDR3 region has the DNA TGTGCCAGTAGTGCCGAGGGACAGTGGGAAAAACTGTTTTTT. Amino acids: CASSAEGQWEKLFF. The chain employs TRBV19 and TRBJ1-4, with 7 bases aligning to TRBD1. The CDR3 covers 14 residues. Germline lookup yields CDR1 LNHDA and CDR2 SQIVND (reference sequence). Trimming took 5 bases from V and 8 from J; bases not matched to a gene: 8. The variable domain in full, with the rest retrieved from reference TRBV19 and TRBJ1-4, is DGGITQSPKYLFRKEGQNVTLSCEQNLNHDAMYWYRQDPGQGLRLIYYSQIVNDFQKGDIAEGYSVSREKKESFPLTVTSAQKNPTAFYLCASSAEGQWEKLFFGSGTQLSVL.

The chain is built from TRBV6-5 and TRBJ1-2; TRBD1 is a possible D gene (6 bases). The germline V gene has CDR1 MNHEY and CDR2 SVGAGI. The V end lost 0 bases, the J end lost 3 bases, and 11 bases lay between the germline ends. The CDR3 loop spans 15 amino acids. The CDR3 loop reads CASSYSPTGYYGYTF. CDR3 nucleotide sequence: TGTGCCAGCAGTTACTCTCCGACAGGATACTATGGCTACACCTTC.

The chain links TRBV19 to TRBJ1-2; D is possibly TRBD1 (5 bases). The CDR3 is made up of 14 amino acids. Trimming took off 6 bases at V and 2 bases at J, with 13 bases between the two ends. Germline loops: CDR1 LNHDA, CDR2 SQIVND (reference sequence). The CDR3 nucleotides read TGTGCCAGTAGGGAACGGGACGGCAACTATGGCTACACCTTC. It specifies CASRERDGNYGYTF.

This clonotype was detected many times. V usage is TRBV7-6 and J usage is TRBJ1-2; D unclear. Germline-derived CDR1 and CDR2 are SGHVS and FNYEAQ. With 0 bases removed from V and 6 bases from J, the gap between germline ends came to 5 bases. This CDR3 has 12 amino acids. CDR3 nucleotides: TGTGCCAGCAGCTTAGCGAGCGATGGCTACACCTTC. Translated: CASSLASDGYTF.

In DNA form, the CDR3 reads TGTGCCAGCAGCGATGGCGGGGGGACAGATACGCAGTATTTT. The encoded protein is CASSDGGGTDTQYF. The chain uses TRBV9 and TRBJ2-3; 8 bases match TRBD2. The V gene end was trimmed by 3 bases and the J gene end by 3 bases; junction bases not matched to a gene: 3. CDR1 and CDR2 from the germline V gene are SGDLS and YYNGEE. CDR3 length: 14 residues. The full variable domain, completed using reference TRBV9 and TRBJ2-3, is DSGVTQTPKHLITATGQRVTLRCSPRSGDLSVYWYQQSLDQGLQFLIQYYNGEERAKGNILERFSAQQFPDLHSELNLSSLELGDSALYFCASSDGGGTDTQYFGPGTRLTVL.

The gene calls are TRBV10-3 and TRBJ1-6; no clear D gene. The V end lost 6 bases, the J end lost 8 bases, and 23 bases lay between the germline ends. Germline CDR1 reads ENHRY; CDR2 reads SYGVKD. This CDR3 is 17 amino acids long. Here the CDR3 DNA reads TGTGCCATCAGCGCTGGAGGAATTGCCCTCGTTGATTCACCCCTCCACTTT. Its translation is CAISAGGIALVDSPLHF.

This clonotype was seen repeatedly, ten times or more. J is TRBJ2-6 and V is TRBV7-8; D not resolved. V gave up 3 bases and J gave up 3 bases, with 15 bases separating them. Germline V gene lookup returns CDR1 SGHVS and CDR2 FQNEAQ. This CDR3 has 17 residues. CDR3 DNA: TGTGCCAGCAGCTTGGCCAGTGGGCTCTTTGGGGCCAACGTCCTGACTTTC. It is translated as CASSLASGLFGANVLTF.

In this sample, this clonotype turned up a few times. V and J are TRBV10-3 and TRBJ2-1, with D perhaps TRBD1 or TRBD2 (5 bases each). Germline CDR1 and CDR2: ENHRY and SYGVKD. The V gene lost 2 bases and the J gene lost 4 bases, with 12 bases spanning the gap. The CDR3 is 15 residues long. CDR3 coding DNA: TGTGCCATCAGTGAGACTGGGGACGGGTACAATGAGCAGTTCTTC. Translating gives CAISETGDGYNEQFF.

The chain carries TRBV7-8 and TRBJ1-2; maybe TRBD1 (5 bases). V gave up 2 bases and J gave up 8 bases, with 18 bases separating them. CDR1 is SGHVS and CDR2 is FQNEAQ in the germline V gene. The CDR3 length is 15 residues. DNA of the CDR3: TGTGCCAGCAGCTTATTCGTCGGACACTCTGGGGGCTACACCTTC. Translated, it gives CASSLFVGHSGGYTF.

The rearrangement joins TRBV7-8 to TRBJ1-2, with D tentatively TRBD1 (5 bases). With 2 bases removed from V and 0 bases from J, the gap between germline ends came to 13 bases. Germline CDR1 SGHVS, CDR2 FQNEAQ. This CDR3 is built from 16 residues. The CDR3 protein is CASSLLGRATNYGYTF. CDR3 sequence (DNA): TGTGCCAGCAGCTTACTTGGCAGGGCTACTAACTATGGCTACACCTTC.

The V call is TRBV7-9, the J call TRBJ2-1; TRBD1 matches at 9 bases. Germline-derived CDR1 and CDR2 are SEHNR and FQNEAQ (reference sequence). J gave up 8 bases and V 5 bases, and 13 bases lay outside the gene matches. The CDR3 length is 16 residues. This CDR3 reads CASSKDRGMRHYEQFF. The CDR3 DNA reads as TGTGCCAGCAGCAAAGACAGGGGGATGAGACATTATGAGCAGTTCTTC.